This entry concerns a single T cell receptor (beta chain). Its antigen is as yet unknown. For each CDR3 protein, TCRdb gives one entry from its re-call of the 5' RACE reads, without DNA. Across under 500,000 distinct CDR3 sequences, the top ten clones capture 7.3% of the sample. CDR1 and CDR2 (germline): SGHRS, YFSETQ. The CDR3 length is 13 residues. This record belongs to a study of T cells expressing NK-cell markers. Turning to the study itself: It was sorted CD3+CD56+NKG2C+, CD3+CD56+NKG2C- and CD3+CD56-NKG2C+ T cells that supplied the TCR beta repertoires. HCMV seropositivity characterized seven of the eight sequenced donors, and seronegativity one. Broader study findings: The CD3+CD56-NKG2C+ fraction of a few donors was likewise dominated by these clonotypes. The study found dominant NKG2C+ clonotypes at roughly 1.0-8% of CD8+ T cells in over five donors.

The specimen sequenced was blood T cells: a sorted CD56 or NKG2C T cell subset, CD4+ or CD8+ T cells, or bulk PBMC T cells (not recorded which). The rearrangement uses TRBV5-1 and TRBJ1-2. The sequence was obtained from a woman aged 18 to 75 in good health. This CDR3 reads CASSLEGPYGYTF.